The clone carrying this TCR beta chain was found many times. Its antigen remains unidentified. The data derive from a study of T cells after yellow fever vaccination. Germline CDR1 is SQVTM and CDR2 is ANQGSEA. Trimming removed 4 bases from V and 4 bases from J; junction bases left unmatched: 7. The CDR3 runs to 15 residues. Findings and limits, study-wide: Though it reached lower strength, the secondary response hit its peak faster, day 5 versus 15.

TCRdb called the 5' RACE reads again in MiXCR, with one record for every CDR3 protein. The sample holds more than 350,000 distinct CDR3 sequences, more than 9% seen once. Sequencing used PBMCs, obtained on the day of the first yellow fever vaccination. The sequence derives from a man between 18 and 29 years old who received the YFV17D yellow fever vaccine. This chain joins TRBV29-1 and TRBJ2-1; TRBD2 aligns across 10 bases. Written as DNA, the CDR3 is TGCAGCGTTGGGCCTCGTAGCGGGGGGTACAATGAGCAGTTCTTC. It translates to CSVGPRSGGYNEQFF.